This TCR beta chain was sequenced during a study of T cells in Graves' hyperthyroidism and ophthalmopathy. Overall study results and limits: From stable hyperthyroidism, ophthalmopathy was set apart by a 13 V-J model. Most clonotypes expanded in the thyroid (above 0.001) were also present in blood.

Amplified TCR beta CDR3 regions derived from RNA transcripts. With the HTBI primer set, the TCR CDR3 went through a first round of RT-PCR. Via MiXCR, TCRdb re-called the multiplex PCR reads, giving one row per CDR3 protein. This table holds about 570,000 distinct CDR3 sequences, roughly 15% found once. The table lists this clonotype with many counts. Its antigen remains unidentified. A lack of ophthalmopathy progression within 18 months defined stable Graves' hyperthyroidism. The study left out patients who had uncontrolled infection, other autoimmune disease, pregnancy or lactation. The sample consisted of blood. The TCR was taken from a woman aged 35 to 49 with Graves' hyperthyroidism.

The CDR3 sequence: CSAPAGETQYF. CDR3 DNA: TGCAGCGCCCCGGCTGGGGAGACCCAGTACTTC. The rearrangement joins TRBV29-1 to TRBJ2-5; no firm D call. There are 11 residues in the CDR3. Germline assignment: CDR1 SQVTM and CDR2 ANQGSEA. V was shortened by 7 bases and J by 5 bases, with 11 bases between the two germline ends.